One sample yielded the 22 T cell receptor beta chains listed below, sequenced in a study of CD8 T cells in ankylosing spondylitis. One entry per CDR3 protein results from TCRdb running MiXCR on the 5' RACE reads. The sample holds approximately 340,000 distinct CDR3 sequences, 14% to 15% seen once. Source material: blood, either unsorted or a sorted T cell fraction (not recorded which). These receptors came from a male donor with ankylosing spondylitis or in good health (not recorded which).

The rearrangement links TRBV2 to TRBJ1-1, with 7 bases fitting TRBD1. The length of the CDR3 is 14 residues. V was clipped by 7 bases and J by 3 bases; unmatched bases: 8. Germline values: CDR1 SNHLY, CDR2 FYNNEI. The CDR3, as DNA: TGTGCCAGCACCCCGAGACAGGGCTACACTGAAGCTTTCTTT. Its translation: CASTPRQGYTEAFF.

This clonotype occurred a few times. J is TRBJ1-2 and V is TRBV9, with D hard to call. V was cut by 3 bases and J by 8 bases, with 14 bases left in between. Germline CDR1 is SGDLS and CDR2 is YYNGEE. The CDR3 covers 13 residues. In DNA, the CDR3 is TGTGCCAGCAGCGAGGGCCCCACTCAGGGCTACACCTTC. Its protein product is CASSEGPTQGYTF.

The V gene is TRBV11-2, the J gene TRBJ2-5, with 9 bases that match TRBD2. Trimming cost V 0 bases and J 5 bases; bases outside gene matches: 10. The V gene's germline CDR1 is SGHAT and CDR2 FQNNGV. The CDR3 totals 17 residues. CDR3 sequence (DNA): TGTGCCAGCAGCTTAGATAGGACGGGACTAGCTTGGGAGACCCAGTACTTC. This encodes CASSLDRTGLAWETQYF.

The chain has TRBV27 and TRBJ2-2; D unclear. This CDR3 has 16 amino acids. Between the trimmed V and J ends, which lost 3 bases and 0 bases, there was a span of 11 bases. CDR1 MNHEY and CDR2 SMNVEV come from the germline V gene (reference sequence). The CDR3 region has the DNA TGTGCCAGCAGTTTCTGGGCCAGGACGAACACCGGGGAGCTGTTTTTT. Its translation: CASSFWARTNTGELFF.

The chain combines TRBV20-1 with TRBJ2-6; no firm D call. Deletions cut 5 bases from V and 3 bases from J, with 8 bases between. The germline V gene has CDR1 DFQATT and CDR2 SNEGSKA (reference sequence). The CDR3 loop spans 13 amino acids. The CDR3 here is CSASSDGANVLTF. The CDR3 DNA sequence: TGCAGTGCTTCCTCCGATGGGGCCAACGTCCTGACTTTC.

The V gene is TRBV20-1, the J gene TRBJ1-4; 7 bases match TRBD1. Germline CDR1 DFQATT, CDR2 SNEGSKA (reference sequence). There are 13 residues in the CDR3. Trimming at V came to 5 bases and at J to 8 bases, leaving 8 bases not matched to a gene. This CDR3 reads CSASTGDGEKLFF. CDR3 nucleotides: TGCAGTGCTTCCACAGGGGATGGAGAAAAACTGTTTTTT.

The chain is built from TRBV7-9 and TRBJ1-1; D is perhaps TRBD1 (5 bases). V was trimmed by 5 bases and J by 0 bases, leaving 13 bases between them. The germline gives CDR1 SEHNR, CDR2 FQNEAQ (reference sequence). The CDR3 covers 15 residues. The CDR3 nucleotides read TGTGCCAGCAGCCCAGGGCAGCTTATGAACACTGAAGCTTTCTTT. It yields the protein CASSPGQLMNTEAFF. Full variable domain (missing parts from reference TRBV7-9 and TRBJ1-1): DTGVSQNPRHKITKRGQNVTFRCDPISEHNRLYWYRQTLGQGPEFLTYFQNEAQLEKSRLLSDRFSAERPKGSFSTLEIQRTEQGDSAMYLCASSPGQLMNTEAFFGQGTRLTVV.

This clonotype appeared a few times. CDR3 coding DNA: TGTGCCAGCAGTTTATCGGCGCAGACAGCGTTTAACACTGAAGCTTTCTTT. It encodes CASSLSAQTAFNTEAFF. J is TRBJ1-1 and V is TRBV27; tentative D call: TRBD1 (5 bases). V lost 0 bases and J lost 2, with 16 bases in between. The CDR3 runs to 17 residues. Per germline, CDR1 MNHEY and CDR2 SMNVEV (reference sequence).

In its sample, this clonotype was seen many times. The chain joins TRBV12-3 or TRBV12-4 to TRBJ2-1; D not resolved. The ends were cut back, 1 base at V and 9 bases at J, with 16 bases in the middle. This CDR3 spans 15 amino acids. As DNA, the CDR3 is TGTGCCAGCAGTTTAGTGGGATTCTCGGCGAGTGAGCAGTTCTTC. It encodes CASSLVGFSASEQFF.

The chain is built from TRBV2 and TRBJ2-7; the D is unclear. Germline V gives CDR1 SNHLY, CDR2 FYNNEI. The germline V and J ends were trimmed by 5 bases and 4 bases, with 9 bases remaining between them. This CDR3 has 12 residues. This CDR3 is CASSQPPYEQYF. The CDR3 nucleotides read TGTGCCAGCAGTCAGCCACCTTACGAGCAGTACTTC. Together with reference TRBV2 and TRBJ2-7, the CDR3 gives the full variable domain: EPEVTQTPSHQVTQMGQEVILRCVPISNHLYFYWYRQILGQKVEFLVSFYNNEISEKSEIFDDQFSVERPDGSNFTLKIRSTKLEDSAMYFCASSQPPYEQYFGPGTRLTVT.

This clonotype was seen a handful of times. The chain has TRBV3-1 and TRBJ1-2; unclear D gene. V lost 5 bases and J 10 bases, leaving 14 bases between the germline ends. CDR1 and CDR2 (germline): LGHDT, YNNKEL (reference sequence). This CDR3 has 12 amino acids. CDR3 sequence: CASSSRISDYTF. Here the CDR3 DNA reads TGTGCCAGCAGCAGCCGGATTTCGGACTACACCTTC.

The V and J genes are TRBV7-8 and TRBJ2-1; tentative D call: TRBD1 (5 bases). This CDR3 region has 15 residues. From germline, CDR1 is SGHVS and CDR2 FQNEAQ. V was shortened by 1 base and J by 7 bases, with 14 bases between the two germline ends. The CDR3 bases are TGTGCCAGCAGCTTAGGCCGGACACCGGGTAATGAGCAGTTCTTC. It is translated as CASSLGRTPGNEQFF.

This clonotype was seen a few times. The chain links TRBV20-1 to TRBJ1-1; unclear D gene. CDR1 DFQATT and CDR2 SNEGSKA come from the germline V gene (reference sequence). Trimming removed 3 bases at V and 1 base at J, with 12 bases between. The CDR3 runs 14 residues. CDR3 sequence: CSARIPSKNTEAFF. CDR3 DNA: TGCAGTGCTAGGATCCCTTCAAAGAACACTGAAGCTTTCTTT.

The V and J genes are TRBV3-1 and TRBJ2-5; no definite D call. Germline CDR1 and CDR2: LGHDT and YNNKEL (reference sequence). V lost 4 bases and J lost 0, with 15 bases in between. The CDR3 has 16 residues. In nucleotides, the CDR3 is TGTGCCAGCAGCCGAGAATCTGGTGCGTACCAAGAGACCCAGTACTTC. Translation: CASSRESGAYQETQYF.

This clonotype was counted many times. V usage is TRBV6-5 and J usage is TRBJ1-5; D not certain. The ends were cut back, 2 bases at V and 7 bases at J, with 12 bases in the middle. Germline V gene sequence: CDR1 MNHEY, CDR2 SVGAGI. The CDR3 is made up of 14 amino acids. In DNA form, the CDR3 reads TGTGCCAGCAGTTACATAGGTGGCGGCCAGCCCCAGCATTTT. Protein sequence: CASSYIGGGQPQHF.

This clonotype has at least ten counts. The gene calls are TRBV12-3 or TRBV12-4 and TRBJ2-7; TRBD2 agrees at 13 bases. CDR3 length: 13 amino acids. V was clipped by 7 bases and J by 6 bases; unmatched bases: 3. The CDR3 region has the DNA TGTGCCAGCAAGGGACTAGCGGGATCCGAGCAGTACTTC. Translating gives CASKGLAGSEQYF.

This clonotype was picked up many times. The chain links TRBV12-3 or TRBV12-4 to TRBJ2-2; D not resolved. The V end lost 6 bases, the J end lost 5 bases, and 7 bases lay between the germline ends. The CDR3 extends over 12 amino acids. For the CDR3, the DNA is TGTGCCAGCAGCCCTAGAACCGGGGAGCTGTTTTTT. The encoded protein is CASSPRTGELFF.

The V and J genes are TRBV20-1 and TRBJ2-3, with TRBD1 matching over 7 bases. V was clipped by 3 bases and J by 4 bases; unmatched bases: 4. Germline V gives CDR1 DFQATT, CDR2 SNEGSKA (reference sequence). The CDR3 spans 13 residues. CDR3 in DNA: TGCAGTGCTAGTTACAGGGGCGCAGATACGCAGTATTTT. This encodes CSASYRGADTQYF.

This clonotype turned up a few times. The chain couples TRBV20-1 to TRBJ2-3; TRBD2 aligns across 7 bases. Germline CDR1 reads DFQATT; CDR2 reads SNEGSKA (reference sequence). The CDR3 is made up of 16 amino acids. Trimming cost V 2 bases and J 6 bases; bases outside gene matches: 14. This CDR3 is CSARTRAGRRGDTQYF. As DNA, the CDR3 is TGCAGTGCTAGAACCCGAGCGGGGCGCCGAGGGGATACGCAGTATTTT.

This clonotype was seen only a few times. V and J are TRBV28 and TRBJ2-7, with 12 positions matching TRBD1. Germline CDR1 and CDR2: MDHEN and SYDVKM. V lost 8 bases to trimming and J lost 6 bases; unmatched junction nucleotides: 11. The CDR3 has 15 residues. The CDR3 DNA reads TGTGCCAGCCTTACCGCCGGGACAGGGGGCGGCGAGCAGTACTTC. This translates into CASLTAGTGGGEQYF.

CDR3 DNA sequence: TGCGCCAGCAGCTTGGGGGGAGCCCTAGCGGCCTCGGAGCAGTTCTTC. It specifies CASSLGGALAASEQFF. The rearrangement joins TRBV5-1 to TRBJ2-1; 7 bases line up with TRBD2. There are 16 residues in the CDR3. Germline lookup yields CDR1 SGHRS and CDR2 YFSETQ. With V trimmed by 0 bases and J by 10 bases, 13 bases remained unmatched.

This chain links TRBV10-3 with TRBJ1-5; no reliable D call. V dropped 6 bases and J dropped 4 bases, with 13 bases sitting between them. Per germline, CDR1 ENHRY and CDR2 SYGVKD. The CDR3 is made up of 14 amino acids. CDR3 in amino acids: CAISGSPSNQPQHF. The CDR3 DNA reads TGTGCCATCAGCGGGTCCCCCTCGAATCAGCCCCAGCATTTT.